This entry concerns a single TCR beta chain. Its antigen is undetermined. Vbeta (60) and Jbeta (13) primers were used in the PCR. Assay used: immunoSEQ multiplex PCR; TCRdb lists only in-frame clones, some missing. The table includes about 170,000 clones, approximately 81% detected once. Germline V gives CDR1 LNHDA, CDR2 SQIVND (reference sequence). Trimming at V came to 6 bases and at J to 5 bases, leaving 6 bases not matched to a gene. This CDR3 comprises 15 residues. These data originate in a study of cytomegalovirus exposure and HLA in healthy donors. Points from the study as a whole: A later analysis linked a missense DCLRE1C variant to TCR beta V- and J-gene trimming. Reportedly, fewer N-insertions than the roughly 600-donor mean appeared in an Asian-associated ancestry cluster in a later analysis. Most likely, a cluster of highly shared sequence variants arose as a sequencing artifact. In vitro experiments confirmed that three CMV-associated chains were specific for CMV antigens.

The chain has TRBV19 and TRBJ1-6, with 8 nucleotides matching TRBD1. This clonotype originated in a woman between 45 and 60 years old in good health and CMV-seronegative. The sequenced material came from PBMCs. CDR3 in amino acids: CASSDRGGDNSPLHF. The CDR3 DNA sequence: TGTGCCAGTAGCGACAGGGGCGGTGATAATTCACCCCTCCACTTT. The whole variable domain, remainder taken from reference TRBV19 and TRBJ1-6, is DGGITQSPKYLFRKEGQNVTLSCEQNLNHDAMYWYRQDPGQGLRLIYYSQIVNDFQKGDIAEGYSVSREKKESFPLTVTSAQKNPTAFYLCASSDRGGDNSPLHFGNGTRLTVT.